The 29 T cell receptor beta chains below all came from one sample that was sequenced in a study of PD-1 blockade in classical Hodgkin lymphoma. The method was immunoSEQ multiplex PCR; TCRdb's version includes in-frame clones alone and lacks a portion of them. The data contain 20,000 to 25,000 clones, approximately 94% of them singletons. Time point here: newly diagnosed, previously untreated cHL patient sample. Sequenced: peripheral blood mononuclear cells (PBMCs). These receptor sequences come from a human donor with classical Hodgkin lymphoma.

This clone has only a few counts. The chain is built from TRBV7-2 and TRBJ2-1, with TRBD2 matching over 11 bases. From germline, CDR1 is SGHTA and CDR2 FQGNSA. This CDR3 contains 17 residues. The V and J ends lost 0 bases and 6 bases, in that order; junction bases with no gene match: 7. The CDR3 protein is CASSLALALAGGNEQFF. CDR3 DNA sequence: TGTGCCAGCAGCTTAGCGCTGGCCCTAGCGGGGGGCAATGAGCAGTTCTTC.

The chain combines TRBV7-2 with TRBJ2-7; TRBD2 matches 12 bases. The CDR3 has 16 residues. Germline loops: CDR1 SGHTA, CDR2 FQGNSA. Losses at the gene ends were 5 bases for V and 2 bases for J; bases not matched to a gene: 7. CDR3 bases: TGTGCCAGCAGCCTCACGAGACTAGCGGGGGCCTACGAGCAGTACTTC. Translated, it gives CASSLTRLAGAYEQYF.

The chain's CDR3 is CASSKAGTDSYEQYF. CDR3 sequence (DNA): TGTGCCAGCAGCAAAGCCGGGACAGACTCCTACGAGCAGTACTTC. This sequence joins TRBV21-1 and TRBJ2-7; TRBD1, the table's D call, lacks a check against the DNA. TRBV21-1 is termed a pseudogene. CDR3 length: 15 amino acids.

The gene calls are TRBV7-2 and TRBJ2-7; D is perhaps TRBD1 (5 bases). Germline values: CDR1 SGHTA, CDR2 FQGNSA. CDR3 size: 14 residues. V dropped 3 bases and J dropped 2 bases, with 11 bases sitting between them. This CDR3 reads CASSFEQGPYEQYF. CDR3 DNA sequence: TGTGCCAGCAGCTTTGAGCAGGGCCCCTACGAGCAGTACTTC.

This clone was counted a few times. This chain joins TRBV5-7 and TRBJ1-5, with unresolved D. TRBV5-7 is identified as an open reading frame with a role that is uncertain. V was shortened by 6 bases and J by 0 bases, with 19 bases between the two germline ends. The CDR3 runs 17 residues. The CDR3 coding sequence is TGTGCCAGCACCCCTCAAAGTGGGCCCTATAGCAATCAGCCCCAGCATTTT. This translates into CASTPQSGPYSNQPQHF.

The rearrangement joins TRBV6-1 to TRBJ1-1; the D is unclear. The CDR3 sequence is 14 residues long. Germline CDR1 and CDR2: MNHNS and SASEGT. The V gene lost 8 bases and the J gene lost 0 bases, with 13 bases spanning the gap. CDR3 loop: CASPGEDMNTEAFF. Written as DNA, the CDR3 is TGTGCCAGCCCAGGTGAGGATATGAACACTGAAGCTTTCTTT.

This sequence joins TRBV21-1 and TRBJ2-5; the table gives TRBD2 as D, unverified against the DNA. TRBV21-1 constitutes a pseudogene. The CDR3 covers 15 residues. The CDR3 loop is CAKVTPRGNGETQYF. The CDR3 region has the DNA TGTGCCAAAGTGACCCCGAGAGGGAATGGGGAGACCCAGTACTTC.

Here the CDR3 DNA reads TGTGCCAGCAGCTTATCGGGGGGTAGGCTCTCCGAGCAGTACTTC. This gives the protein CASSLSGGRLSEQYF. The chain is built from TRBV7-6 and TRBJ2-7; 7 positions agree with TRBD2. Germline CDR1 is SGHVS and CDR2 is FNYEAQ. J lost 6 bases, V lost 2 bases, and 10 bases had no gene match. There are 15 residues in the CDR3.

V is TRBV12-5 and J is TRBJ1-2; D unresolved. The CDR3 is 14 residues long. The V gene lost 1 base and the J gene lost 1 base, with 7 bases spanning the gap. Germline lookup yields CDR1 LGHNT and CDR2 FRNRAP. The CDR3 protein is CASGLEGGNYGYTF. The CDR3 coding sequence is TGTGCTAGTGGTTTGGAAGGAGGTAACTATGGCTACACCTTC.

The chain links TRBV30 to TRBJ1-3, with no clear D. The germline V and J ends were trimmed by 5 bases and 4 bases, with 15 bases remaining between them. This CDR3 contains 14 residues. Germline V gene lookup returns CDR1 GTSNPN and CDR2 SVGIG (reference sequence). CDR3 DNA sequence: TGTGCCTGGGACTCCGGCGACTCGGGAAACACCATATATTTT. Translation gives CAWDSGDSGNTIYF.

The CDR3 sequence is CATSRSLAGSTDTQYF. CDR3 nucleotides: TGTGCCACCAGCAGGAGCCTAGCGGGAAGCACAGATACGCAGTATTTT. V is TRBV15 and J is TRBJ2-3, with TRBD2 matching over 9 bases. Germline lookup yields CDR1 LNHNV and CDR2 YYDKDF (reference sequence). The CDR3 is 16 amino acids. Trimming removed 3 bases from V and 0 bases from J; junction bases left unmatched: 4.

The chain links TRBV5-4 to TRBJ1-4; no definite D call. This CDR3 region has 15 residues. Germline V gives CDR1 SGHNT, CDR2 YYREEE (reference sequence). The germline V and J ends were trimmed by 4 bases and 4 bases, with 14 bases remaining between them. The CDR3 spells CASSRYRDRNEKLFF. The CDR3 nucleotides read TGTGCCAGCAGCCGCTACAGAGACCGTAATGAAAAACTGTTTTTT.

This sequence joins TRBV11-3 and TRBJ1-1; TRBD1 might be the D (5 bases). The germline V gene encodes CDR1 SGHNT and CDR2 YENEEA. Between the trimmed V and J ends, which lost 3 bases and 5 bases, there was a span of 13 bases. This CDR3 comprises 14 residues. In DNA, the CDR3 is TGTGCCAGCAGCTTCGGACAACTCGGGACTGAAGCTTTCTTT. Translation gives CASSFGQLGTEAFF.

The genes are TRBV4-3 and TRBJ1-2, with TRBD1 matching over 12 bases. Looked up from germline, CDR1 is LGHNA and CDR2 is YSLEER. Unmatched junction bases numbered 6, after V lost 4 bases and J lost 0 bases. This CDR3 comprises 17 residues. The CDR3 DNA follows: TGCGCCAGCAGCCCCCGGGACAGGGGGCCCTCTAACTATGGCTACACCTTC. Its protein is CASSPRDRGPSNYGYTF.

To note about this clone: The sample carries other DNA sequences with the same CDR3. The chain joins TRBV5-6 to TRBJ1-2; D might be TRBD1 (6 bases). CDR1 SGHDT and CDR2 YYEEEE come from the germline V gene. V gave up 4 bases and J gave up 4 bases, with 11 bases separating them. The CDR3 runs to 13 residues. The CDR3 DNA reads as TGTGCCAGCAGCCTCAGGGGTTTCTATGGCTACACCTTC. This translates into CASSLRGFYGYTF. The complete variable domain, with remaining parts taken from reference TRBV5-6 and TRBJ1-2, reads DAGVTQSPTHLIKTRGQQVTLRCSPKSGHDTVSWYQQALGQGPQFIFQYYEEEERQRGNFPDRFSGHQFPNYSSELNVNALLLGDSALYLCASSLRGFYGYTFGSGTRLTVV.

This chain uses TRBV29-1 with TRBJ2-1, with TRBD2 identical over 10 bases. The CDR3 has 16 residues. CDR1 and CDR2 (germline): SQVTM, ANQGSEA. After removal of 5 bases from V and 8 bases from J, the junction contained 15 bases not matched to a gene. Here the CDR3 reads CSVYPASGGPVDEQFF. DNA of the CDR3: TGCAGCGTTTATCCGGCTAGCGGGGGACCTGTGGATGAGCAGTTCTTC.

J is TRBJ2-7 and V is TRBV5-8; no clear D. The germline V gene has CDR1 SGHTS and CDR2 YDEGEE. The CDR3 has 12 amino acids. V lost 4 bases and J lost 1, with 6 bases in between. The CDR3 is CASSRVSYEQYF. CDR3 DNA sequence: TGTGCCAGCAGCAGGGTTTCCTACGAGCAGTACTTC.

In DNA form, the CDR3 reads TGTGCCAGCAGCTTAAGGGCGGGTGAGCAGTTCTTC. Translating gives CASSLRAGEQFF. The chain uses TRBV7-3 and TRBJ2-1, with D perhaps matching TRBD2 (5 bases). Germline V gives CDR1 SGHTA, CDR2 FQGTGA. This CDR3 is built from 12 residues. The V end lost 1 base, the J end lost 9 bases, and 7 bases lay between the germline ends.

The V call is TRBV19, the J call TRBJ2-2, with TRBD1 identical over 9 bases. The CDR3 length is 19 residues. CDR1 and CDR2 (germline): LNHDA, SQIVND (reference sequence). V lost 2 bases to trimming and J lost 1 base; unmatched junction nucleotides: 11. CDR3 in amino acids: CASSITGAGTGLNTGELFF. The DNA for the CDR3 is TGTGCCAGTAGTATAACGGGGGCCGGGACAGGGCTGAACACCGGGGAGCTGTTTTTT.

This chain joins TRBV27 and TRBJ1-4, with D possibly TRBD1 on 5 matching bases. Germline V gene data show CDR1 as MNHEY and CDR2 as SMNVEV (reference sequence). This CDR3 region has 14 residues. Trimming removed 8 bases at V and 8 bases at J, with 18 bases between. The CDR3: CASGVRDRWEKLFF. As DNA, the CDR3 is TGTGCCAGCGGCGTCCGGGACCGGTGGGAAAAACTGTTTTTT.

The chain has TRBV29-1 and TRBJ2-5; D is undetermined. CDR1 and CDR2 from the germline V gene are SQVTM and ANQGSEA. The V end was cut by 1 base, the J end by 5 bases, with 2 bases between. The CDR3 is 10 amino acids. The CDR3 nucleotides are TGCAGCGTTGAAGTGGAGACCCAGTACTTC. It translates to CSVEVETQYF. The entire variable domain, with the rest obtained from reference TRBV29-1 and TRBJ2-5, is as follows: SAVISQKPSRDICQRGTSLTIQCQVDSQVTMMFWYRQQPGQSLTLIATANQGSEATYESGFVIDKFPISRPNLTFSTLTVSNMSPEDSSIYLCSVEVETQYFGPGTRLLVL.

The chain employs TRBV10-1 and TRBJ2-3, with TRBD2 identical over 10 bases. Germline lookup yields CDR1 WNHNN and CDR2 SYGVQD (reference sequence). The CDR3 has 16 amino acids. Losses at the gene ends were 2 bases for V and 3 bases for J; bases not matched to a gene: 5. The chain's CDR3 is CASSEEAGGPTDTQYF. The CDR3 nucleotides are TGCGCCAGCAGTGAGGAAGCGGGGGGGCCGACAGATACGCAGTATTTT.

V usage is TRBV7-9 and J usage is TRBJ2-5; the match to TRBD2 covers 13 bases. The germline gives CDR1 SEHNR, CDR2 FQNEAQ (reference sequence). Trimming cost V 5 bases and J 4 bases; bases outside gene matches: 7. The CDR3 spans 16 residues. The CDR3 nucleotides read TGTGCCAGCAGCCCGGGACTAGCGGGGACCATAGAGACCCAGTACTTC. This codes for CASSPGLAGTIETQYF. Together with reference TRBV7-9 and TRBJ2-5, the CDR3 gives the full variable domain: DTGVSQNPRHKITKRGQNVTFRCDPISEHNRLYWYRQTLGQGPEFLTYFQNEAQLEKSRLLSDRFSAERPKGSFSTLEIQRTEQGDSAMYLCASSPGLAGTIETQYFGPGTRLLVL.

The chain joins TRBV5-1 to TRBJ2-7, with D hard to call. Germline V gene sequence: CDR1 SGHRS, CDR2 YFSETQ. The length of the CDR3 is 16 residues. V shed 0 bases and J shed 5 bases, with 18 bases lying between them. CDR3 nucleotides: TGCGCCAGCAGCTTGGAAGGAAGGACGCTGCTAGACGAGCAGTACTTC. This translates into CASSLEGRTLLDEQYF.

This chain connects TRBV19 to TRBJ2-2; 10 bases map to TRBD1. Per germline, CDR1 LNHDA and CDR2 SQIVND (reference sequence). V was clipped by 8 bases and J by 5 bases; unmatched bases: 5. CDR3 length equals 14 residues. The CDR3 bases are TGTGCCAGTCAGGGGACAGGGGTTACCGGGGAGCTGTTTTTT. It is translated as CASQGTGVTGELFF.

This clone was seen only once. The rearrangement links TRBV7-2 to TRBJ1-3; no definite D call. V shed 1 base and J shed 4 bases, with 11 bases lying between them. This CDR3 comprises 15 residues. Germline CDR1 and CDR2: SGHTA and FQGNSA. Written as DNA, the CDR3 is TGTGCCAGCAGCTTAGAGGGAGGGAGGGGAAACACCATATATTTT. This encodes CASSLEGGRGNTIYF.

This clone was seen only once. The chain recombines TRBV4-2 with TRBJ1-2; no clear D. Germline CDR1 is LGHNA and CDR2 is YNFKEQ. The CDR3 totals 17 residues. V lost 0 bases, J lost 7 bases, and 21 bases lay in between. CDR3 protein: CASSQEGLLPEAGGYTF. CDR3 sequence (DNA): TGTGCCAGCAGCCAAGAAGGCTTGCTTCCGGAGGCCGGTGGCTACACCTTC.

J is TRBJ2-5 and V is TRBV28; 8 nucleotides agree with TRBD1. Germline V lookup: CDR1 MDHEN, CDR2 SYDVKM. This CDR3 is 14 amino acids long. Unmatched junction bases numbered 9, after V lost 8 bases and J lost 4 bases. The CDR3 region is CASSGGAVLETQYF. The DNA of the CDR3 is TGTGCCAGCTCAGGGGGCGCGGTGTTAGAGACCCAGTACTTC.

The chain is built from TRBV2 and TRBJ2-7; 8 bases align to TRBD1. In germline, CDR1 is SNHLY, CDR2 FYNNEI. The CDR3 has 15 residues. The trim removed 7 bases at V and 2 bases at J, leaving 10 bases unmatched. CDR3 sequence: CASIGQGRMAYEQYF. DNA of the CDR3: TGTGCCAGCATCGGACAGGGAAGGATGGCCTACGAGCAGTACTTC.